Detailed here is one TCR beta chain. Antigen unknown. These data come from a study of cytomegalovirus exposure and HLA in healthy donors. Primers for the PCR totalled 60 Vbeta and 13 Jbeta. The protocol was immunoSEQ multiplex PCR, while the TCRdb copy is restricted to in-frame clones and leaves out a portion. This sample contains roughly 200,000 clones. Study results and limitations: Certain indistinguishable V segments, among them TRBV6-2 and TRBV6-3, were excluded.

Looked up from germline, CDR1 is SNHLY and CDR2 is FYNNEI. J lost 5 bases, V lost 7 bases, and 8 bases had no gene match. The CDR3 runs to 15 residues. This chain uses TRBV2 with TRBJ2-2, with 9 positions matching TRBD2. The source is a man aged 25-40 years in good health and CMV-seronegative. The source material was PBMCs. The CDR3 sequence: CASIDRGRVTGELFF. DNA for the CDR3: TGTGCCAGCATCGACCGCGGGAGGGTAACCGGGGAGCTGTTTTTT. Full variable domain (outside the CDR3, taken from reference TRBV2 and TRBJ2-2): EPEVTQTPSHQVTQMGQEVILRCVPISNHLYFYWYRQILGQKVEFLVSFYNNEISEKSEIFDDQFSVERPDGSNFTLKIRSTKLEDSAMYFCASIDRGRVTGELFFGEGSRLTVL.